This T cell receptor (beta chain) comes out of a study of beta chain features in type 1 diabetes. Study context: Cell yields, gender and age were similar in healthy donors and patients.

Every isolated RNA sample was fully reverse transcribed, so sequencing captured expressed TCRB transcripts. The protocol was immunoSEQ multiplex PCR, while the TCRdb copy is restricted to in-frame clones and leaves out a portion. The sample contains about 230,000 clones, over 7.5% of which appear only once. Study outcomes and limitations: Amplification by PCR could prefer shorter templates, with the same effect in patients and controls.

CD45RO/CCR7/CD25/CD127/CD95/CD27 sorting isolated CD4+ naive, central memory, regulatory and stem cell-like memory cells. Deletions cut 5 bases from V and 3 bases from J, with 10 bases between. CDR1 is SEHNR, CDR2 FQNEAQ, per germline (reference sequence). The CDR3 runs to 13 residues. This clone was detected a few times. The antigen is undetermined. The chain has TRBV7-9 and TRBJ1-1; D unclear. Sequencing was performed on naive CD4+ T cells from blood. The source of this sequence is a woman between 18 and 29 years old in good health. The CDR3 DNA is TGTGCCAGCAGCCCCGCCCCGGACACTGAAGCTTTCTTT. Residues: CASSPAPDTEAFF.